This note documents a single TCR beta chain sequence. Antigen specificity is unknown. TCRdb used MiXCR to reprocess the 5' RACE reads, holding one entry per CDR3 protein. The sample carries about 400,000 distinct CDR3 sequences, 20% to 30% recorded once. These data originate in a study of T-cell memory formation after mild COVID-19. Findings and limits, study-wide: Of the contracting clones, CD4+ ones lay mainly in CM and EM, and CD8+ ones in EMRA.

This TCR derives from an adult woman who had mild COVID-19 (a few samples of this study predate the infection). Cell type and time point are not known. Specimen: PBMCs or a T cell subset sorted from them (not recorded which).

The DNA of the CDR3 is TGTGCCAGCAGCCGACAGGACAATCAGCCCCAGCATTTT. This encodes CASSRQDNQPQHF. The chain joins TRBV4-2 to TRBJ1-5; weak D call: TRBD1 (6 bases). Germline CDR1 and CDR2: LGHNA and YNFKEQ. Trimming took 4 bases from V and 3 from J, leaving 7 bases between them. The CDR3 is 13 amino acids.